A selection of T cell receptor beta chains follows, all from one sample in a study of blood T cell repertoires in COVID-19. The table came from immunoSEQ multiplex PCR; TCRdb's copy has only in-frame clones and leaves some out. Altogether about 210,000 clones are present, more than 70% being singletons, with the ten largest covering roughly 5.9%. Material for sequencing was PBMCs or T cells enriched from blood (not recorded which). These TCRs come from a man in his forties or fifties with acute COVID-19. Both conserved end residues are part of each CDR3. A D gene is named only where the DNA matches it firmly. Clone size is given for some rows only: seen once, a few or many times, or a class if the clone is expanded.

v_call,d_call,cdr3_length,clone_size,j_call,cdr3_nt,cdr3_aa
TRBV11-2,TRBD2,19,-,TRBJ2-2,TGTGCCAGCAGCTTACCCTCTAGTGGGACTAGCGGGAGGGCCGGGGAGCTGTTTTTT,CASSLPSSGTSGRAGELFF
TRBV2,-,13,-,TRBJ1-4,TGTGCCAGCAAACAGCAACTTTTCCAAAAACTGTTTTTT,CASKQQLFQKLFF
TRBV24-1,-,14,-,TRBJ2-3,TGTGCCACCAGTGATCCTCGCGGCACAGATACGCAGTATTTT,CATSDPRGTDTQYF
TRBV5-4,TRBD1,14,-,TRBJ2-7,TGTGCCAGCAGCTTAGACAGGGGTTCCCACGAGCAGTACTTC,CASSLDRGSHEQYF
TRBV21-1,-,14,-,TRBJ2-7,TGTGCCAGCAGCAAACTAGAGGGGGAGTACGAGCAGTACTTC,CASSKLEGEYEQYF
TRBV30,-,12,-,TRBJ2-3,TGTGCCTGGAGGGCGGGCACAGATACGCAGTATTTT,CAWRAGTDTQYF
TRBV27,-,12,-,TRBJ2-3,TGTGCCAGCAGACAAAACCAAGATACGCAGTATTTT,CASRQNQDTQYF
TRBV2,TRBD1,15,-,TRBJ1-6,TGTGCCAGCAGTGAACAGGGGGCGGATAATTCACCCCTCCACTTT,CASSEQGADNSPLHF
TRBV5-1,-,15,-,TRBJ1-1,TGCGCCAGCAGCCGGGTGGAGGCGCGGAACACTGAAGCTTTCTTT,CASSRVEARNTEAFF
TRBV7-8,-,15,once,TRBJ2-5,TGTGCCAGCAGCCAAAGTAGGCTAGCTCAAGAGACCCAGTACTTC,CASSQSRLAQETQYF
TRBV5-1,-,15,-,TRBJ2-7,TGCGCCAGCAGCTTGGCCGTGGGGGCCACCTACGAGCAGTACTTC,CASSLAVGATYEQYF
TRBV29-1,TRBD1,13,-,TRBJ1-2,TGCAGCGTTAAGGACAGGTCTACCTATGGCTACACCTTC,CSVKDRSTYGYTF
TRBV2,-,17,many,TRBJ2-7,TGTGCCAGCAGTGACCTTCTAGTAGCAGGGGACTCCTACGAGCAGTACTTC,CASSDLLVAGDSYEQYF
TRBV9,TRBD1,16,-,TRBJ2-5,TGTGCCAGCAGCAAGTATCCGGGACAGGGCCAAGAGACCCAGTACTTC,CASSKYPGQGQETQYF
TRBV5-4,TRBD2,16,-,TRBJ2-5,TGTGCCAGCAGCTTGGAACCTAGCGGGTTCCAAGAGACCCAGTACTTC,CASSLEPSGFQETQYF
TRBV28,-,14,-,TRBJ2-1,TGTGCCAGCAGATCGTTGCAGGTGTACAATGAGCAGTTCTTC,CASRSLQVYNEQFF
TRBV27,-,14,-,TRBJ1-4,TGTGCCAGCAGTTTACTCCCAACTAATGAAAAACTGTTTTTT,CASSLLPTNEKLFF
TRBV30,-,15,-,TRBJ1-1,TGTGCCGGAACCCCCGGAGGTCGCCTGAACACTGAAGCTTTCTTT,CAGTPGGRLNTEAFF
TRBV4-3,TRBD1,14,-,TRBJ1-5,TGCGCCAGCAGCCAATTGACAGGGTCACAGCCCCAGCATTTT,CASSQLTGSQPQHF
TRBV7-9,-,14,-,TRBJ2-1,TGTGCCAGCAGCTCCGGACTCGACGGAAATGAGCAGTTCTTC,CASSSGLDGNEQFF
TRBV20-1,TRBD1,11,-,TRBJ2-3,TGCAGTGCTAGAGAAAGGGACAGAGGCTATTTT,CSARERDRGYF
TRBV27,-,14,-,TRBJ2-7,TGTGCCAGCAGCACCCGGGACTTGGCCTACGAGCAGTACTTC,CASSTRDLAYEQYF
TRBV4-2,-,13,-,TRBJ2-1,TGTGCCAGCAGCCAAGACGGGGGAATACAGCAGTTCTTC,CASSQDGGIQQFF
TRBV28,-,17,few,TRBJ1-2,TGTGCCAGCAGTTTATTGGGCCCGGGATTATACTCCTATGGCTACACCTTC,CASSLLGPGLYSYGYTF
TRBV10-3,-,12,-,TRBJ2-7,TGTGCCATCAGTCCGCAGGGCTACGAGCAGTACTTC,CAISPQGYEQYF
TRBV29-1,-,14,-,TRBJ1-4,TGCAGCGTTTACCGGGACACGGGGAATGAAAAACTGTTTTTT,CSVYRDTGNEKLFF
TRBV29-1,-,14,-,TRBJ1-1,TGCAGCGTTGAAGATCAGGGCAGGGTTTCTGAAGCTTTCTTT,CSVEDQGRVSEAFF
TRBV23-1,TRBD1,17,-,TRBJ1-3,TGCGCCAGCAGTTATCCAGCGGGACAGGGGTCTGGAAACACCATATATTTT,CASSYPAGQGSGNTIYF
TRBV7-9,-,12,-,TRBJ2-3,TGTGCCAGCAGCTTAGCGGCCCCTAGTCTTTATTTT,CASSLAAPSLYF
TRBV29-1,TRBD1,15,few,TRBJ2-5,TGCAGCGTTGAAGGAGGGACAGGGCCATCCGGGACCCAGTACTTC,CSVEGGTGPSGTQYF
TRBV10-1,-,13,-,TRBJ2-6,TGCGCCAGCGGAGTAACTGGGGCCAACGTCCTGACTTTC,CASGVTGANVLTF
TRBV3-1/TRBV3-2,-,13,-,TRBJ2-3,TGTGCCAGCAGCTCGCGCGGGGCAGATACGCAGTATTTT,CASSSRGADTQYF
TRBV11-2,-,13,-,TRBJ2-1,TGTGCCAGCAGCCGAACGACTAGGGATGAGCAGTTCTTC,CASSRTTRDEQFF
TRBV6-4,TRBD2,15,many,TRBJ2-5,TGTGCCAGCAGTGACAAAGCGGGAGAATCAGAGACCCAGTACTTC,CASSDKAGESETQYF
TRBV9,TRBD1,16,-,TRBJ2-2,TGTGCCAGCAGCCTTGGACAGGGGCCGGACACCGGGGAGCTGTTTTTT,CASSLGQGPDTGELFF
TRBV28,TRBD1,14,-,TRBJ1-1,TGTGCCAGCAGTTCCGGGACAGGGGACACTGAAGCTTTCTTT,CASSSGTGDTEAFF
TRBV5-8,TRBD2,17,-,TRBJ2-5,TGTGCCAGCAGCCGTACAGGGACTAGCGGGAGGGAAGAGACCCAGTACTTC,CASSRTGTSGREETQYF
TRBV28,-,16,-,TRBJ2-7,TGTGCCAGCAGTTTGAACTCGAAGGGGTCGACCTACGAGCAGTACTTC,CASSLNSKGSTYEQYF
TRBV6-4,-,16,-,TRBJ2-5,TGTGCCAGCAGTGACCCACAGGGATCAACACAAGAGACCCAGTACTTC,CASSDPQGSTQETQYF
TRBV27,-,15,-,TRBJ1-5,TGTGCCACCTCCGGGCAGGGGATCACCAATCAGCCCCAGCATTTT,CATSGQGITNQPQHF
TRBV19,-,13,-,TRBJ2-5,TGTGCCAGTAGTATCCTACACCAAGAGACCCAGTACTTC,CASSILHQETQYF
TRBV18,TRBD2,14,few,TRBJ2-1,TGTGCCAGCTCAGGGGAGGGCCGGGTCAATGAGCAGTTCTTC,CASSGEGRVNEQFF
TRBV6-4,-,13,-,TRBJ1-1,TGTGCCAGCAGTGGAACCGGGGGCACTGAAGCTTTCTTT,CASSGTGGTEAFF
TRBV11-1,-,15,-,TRBJ1-6,TGTGCCAGCAGCTATCCGGGAGAGGTTCGATCACCCCTCCACTTT,CASSYPGEVRSPLHF
TRBV7-2,-,14,-,TRBJ2-5,TGTGCCAGCAGCCAGGACTACTCTTCAGAGACCCAGTACTTC,CASSQDYSSETQYF
TRBV30,-,13,-,TRBJ2-3,TGTGCCTGGAGTCACAGGGTAAGAGATACGCAGTATTTT,CAWSHRVRDTQYF
TRBV5-1,-,15,-,TRBJ2-1,TGCGCCAGCCTGGCGGTGGGAGCCTCCTACAATGAGCAGTTCTTC,CASLAVGASYNEQFF
TRBV25-1,TRBD2,17,few,TRBJ2-3,TGTGCCAGCAGTGAACCCTACTTGCGGGAGGGCTCAGATACGCAGTATTTT,CASSEPYLREGSDTQYF
TRBV28,-,12,-,TRBJ1-2,TGTGCCAGCACCCCGGGGGGCTATGGCTACACCTTC,CASTPGGYGYTF
TRBV5-1,-,15,-,TRBJ2-3,TGCGCCAGCAGCTCTCGGACGGGAAGCACAGATACGCAGTATTTT,CASSSRTGSTDTQYF
TRBV4-1,-,15,-,TRBJ2-3,TGCGCCAGCAGCCAAGAGGTAGCGTTGTCAGATACGCAGTATTTT,CASSQEVALSDTQYF
TRBV5-1,-,14,once,TRBJ2-7,TGCGCCAGCAGCTTGGAGGCAGGGCCTGAGGAGCAGTACTTC,CASSLEAGPEEQYF
TRBV30,-,13,-,TRBJ1-1,TGTGCCTGGAGGCAACAGATCTACACTGAAGCTTTCTTT,CAWRQQIYTEAFF
TRBV27,-,12,-,TRBJ2-1,TGTGCCAGCAGTCAGGTGATCAATGAGCAGTTCTTC,CASSQVINEQFF